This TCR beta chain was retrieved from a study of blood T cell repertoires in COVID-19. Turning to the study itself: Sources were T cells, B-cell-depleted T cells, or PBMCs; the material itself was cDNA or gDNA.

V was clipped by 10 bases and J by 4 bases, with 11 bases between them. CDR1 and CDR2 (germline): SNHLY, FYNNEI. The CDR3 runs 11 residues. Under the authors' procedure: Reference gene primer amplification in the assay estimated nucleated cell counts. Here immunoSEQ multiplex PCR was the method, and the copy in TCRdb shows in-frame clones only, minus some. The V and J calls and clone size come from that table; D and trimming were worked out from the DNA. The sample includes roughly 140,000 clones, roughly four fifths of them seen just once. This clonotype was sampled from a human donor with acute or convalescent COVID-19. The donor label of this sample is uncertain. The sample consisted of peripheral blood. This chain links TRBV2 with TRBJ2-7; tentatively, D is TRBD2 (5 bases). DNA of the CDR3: TGTGCCACCCTAGAGGGTTACGAGCAGTACGTC. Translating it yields CATLEGYEQYV.